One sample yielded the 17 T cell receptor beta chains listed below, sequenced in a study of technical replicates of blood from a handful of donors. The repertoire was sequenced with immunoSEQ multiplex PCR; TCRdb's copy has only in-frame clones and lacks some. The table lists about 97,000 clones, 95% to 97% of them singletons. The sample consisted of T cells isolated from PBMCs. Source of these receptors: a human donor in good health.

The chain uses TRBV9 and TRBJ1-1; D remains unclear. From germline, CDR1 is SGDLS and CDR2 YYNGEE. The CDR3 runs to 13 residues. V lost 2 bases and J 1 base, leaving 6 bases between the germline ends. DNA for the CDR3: TGTGCCAGCAGCGTCTCCCCGAACACTGAAGCTTTCTTT. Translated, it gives CASSVSPNTEAFF.

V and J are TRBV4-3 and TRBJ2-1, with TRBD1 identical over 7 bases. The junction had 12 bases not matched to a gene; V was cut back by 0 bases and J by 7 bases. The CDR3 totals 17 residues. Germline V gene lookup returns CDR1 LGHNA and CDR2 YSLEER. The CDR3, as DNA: TGCGCCAGCAGCCAAGACAGGGGGAGCCGTCTGGGGAATGAGCAGTTCTTC. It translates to CASSQDRGSRLGNEQFF.

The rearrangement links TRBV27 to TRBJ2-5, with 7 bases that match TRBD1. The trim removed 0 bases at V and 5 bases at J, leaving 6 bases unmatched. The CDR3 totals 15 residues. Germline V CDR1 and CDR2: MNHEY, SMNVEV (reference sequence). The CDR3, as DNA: TGTGCCAGCAGTTTATCCCTGACAGGGTTGGAGACCCAGTACTTC. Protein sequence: CASSLSLTGLETQYF.

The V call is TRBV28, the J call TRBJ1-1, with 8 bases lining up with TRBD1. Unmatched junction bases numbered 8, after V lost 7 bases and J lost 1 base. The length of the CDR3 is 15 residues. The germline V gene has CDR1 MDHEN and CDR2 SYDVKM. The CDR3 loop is CASNILGQGNTEAFF. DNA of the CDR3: TGTGCCAGCAATATACTAGGACAGGGGAACACTGAAGCTTTCTTT. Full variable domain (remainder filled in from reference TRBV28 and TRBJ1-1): DVKVTQSSRYLVKRTGEKVFLECVQDMDHENMFWYRQDPGLGLRLIYFSYDVKMKEKGDIPEGYSVSREKKERFSLILESASTNQTSMYLCASNILGQGNTEAFFGQGTRLTVV.

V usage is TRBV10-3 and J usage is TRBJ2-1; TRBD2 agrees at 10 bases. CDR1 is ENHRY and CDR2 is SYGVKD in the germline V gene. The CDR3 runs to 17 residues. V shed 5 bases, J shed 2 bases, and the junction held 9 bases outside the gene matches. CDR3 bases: TGTGCCATCAGTTCGAGACTAGCGGGTTCCCCCTACAATGAGCAGTTCTTC. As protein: CAISSRLAGSPYNEQFF.

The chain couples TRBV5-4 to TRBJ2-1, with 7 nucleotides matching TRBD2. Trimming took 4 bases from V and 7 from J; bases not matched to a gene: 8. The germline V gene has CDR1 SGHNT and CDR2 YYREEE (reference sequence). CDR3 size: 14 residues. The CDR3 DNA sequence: TGTGCCAGCAGCCAGTGGACTAGTATAAATGAGCAGTTCTTC. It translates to CASSQWTSINEQFF.

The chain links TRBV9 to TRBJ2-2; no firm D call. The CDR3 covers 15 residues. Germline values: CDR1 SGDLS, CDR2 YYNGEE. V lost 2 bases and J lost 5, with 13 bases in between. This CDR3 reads CASSVSPGGTGELFF. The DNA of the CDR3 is TGTGCCAGCAGCGTTAGTCCGGGTGGGACCGGGGAGCTGTTTTTT.

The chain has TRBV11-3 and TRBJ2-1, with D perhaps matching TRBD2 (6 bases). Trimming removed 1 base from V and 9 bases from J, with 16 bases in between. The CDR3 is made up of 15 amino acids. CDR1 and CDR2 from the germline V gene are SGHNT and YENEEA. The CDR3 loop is CASSLGGAGAGEQFF. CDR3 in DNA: TGTGCCAGCAGCTTAGGCGGGGCTGGGGCGGGTGAGCAGTTCTTC. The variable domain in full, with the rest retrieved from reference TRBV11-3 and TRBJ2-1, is EAGVVQSPRYKIIEKKQPVAFWCNPISGHNTLYWYLQNLGQGPELLIRYENEEAVDDSQLPKDRFSAERLKGVDSTLKIQPAELGDSAVYLCASSLGGAGAGEQFFGPGTRLTVL.

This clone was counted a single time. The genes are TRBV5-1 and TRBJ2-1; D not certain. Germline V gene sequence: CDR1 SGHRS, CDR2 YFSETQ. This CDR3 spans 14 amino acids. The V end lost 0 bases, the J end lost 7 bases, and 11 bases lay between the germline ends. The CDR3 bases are TGCGCCAGCAGCTTGGGAGATTTGTTGAATGAGCAGTTCTTC. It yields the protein CASSLGDLLNEQFF.

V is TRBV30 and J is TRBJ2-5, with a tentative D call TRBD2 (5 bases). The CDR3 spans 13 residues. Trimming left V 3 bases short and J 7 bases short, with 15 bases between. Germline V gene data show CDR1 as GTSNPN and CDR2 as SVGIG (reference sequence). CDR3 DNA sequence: TGTGCCTGGAGCTTGTCGGGATCCGGGACCCAGTACTTC. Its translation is CAWSLSGSGTQYF.

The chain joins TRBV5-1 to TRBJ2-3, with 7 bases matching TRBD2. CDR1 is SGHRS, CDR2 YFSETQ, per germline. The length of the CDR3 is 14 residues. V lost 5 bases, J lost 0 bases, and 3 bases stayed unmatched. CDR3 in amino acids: CASSAGVSTDTQYF. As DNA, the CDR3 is TGCGCCAGCAGTGCGGGGGTTAGCACAGATACGCAGTATTTT.

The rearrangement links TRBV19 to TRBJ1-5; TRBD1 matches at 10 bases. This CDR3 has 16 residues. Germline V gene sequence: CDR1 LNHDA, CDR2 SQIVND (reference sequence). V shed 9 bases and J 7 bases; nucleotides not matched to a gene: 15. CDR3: CASKRDRGGVAQPQHF. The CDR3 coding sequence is TGTGCCAGCAAGCGGGACAGGGGAGGGGTAGCCCAGCCCCAGCATTTT.

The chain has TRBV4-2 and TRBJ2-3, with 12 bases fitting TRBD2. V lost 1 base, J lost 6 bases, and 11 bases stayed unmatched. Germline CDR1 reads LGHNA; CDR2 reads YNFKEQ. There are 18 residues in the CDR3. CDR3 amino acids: CASSQGPLLAGGGDTQYF. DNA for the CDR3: TGTGCCAGCAGCCAAGGCCCCTTACTAGCGGGGGGAGGGGATACGCAGTATTTT.

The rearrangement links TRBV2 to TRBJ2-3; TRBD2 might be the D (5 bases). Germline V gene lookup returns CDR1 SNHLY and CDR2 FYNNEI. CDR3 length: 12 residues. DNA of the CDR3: TGTTATTCGAGGGCACGGAGAGATACGCAGTATTTT. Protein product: CYSRARRDTQYF.

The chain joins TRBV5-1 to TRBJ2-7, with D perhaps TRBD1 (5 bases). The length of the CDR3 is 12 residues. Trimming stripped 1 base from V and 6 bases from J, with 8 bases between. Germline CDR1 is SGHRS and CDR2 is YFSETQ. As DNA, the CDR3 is TGCGCCAGCAGCTTGACAGGCCCCGAGCAGTACTTC. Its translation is CASSLTGPEQYF. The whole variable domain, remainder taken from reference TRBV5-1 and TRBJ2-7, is KAGVTQTPRYLIKTRGQQVTLSCSPISGHRSVSWYQQTPGQGLQFLFEYFSETQRNKGNFPGRFSGRQFSNSRSEMNVSTLELGDSALYLCASSLTGPEQYFGPGTRLTVT.

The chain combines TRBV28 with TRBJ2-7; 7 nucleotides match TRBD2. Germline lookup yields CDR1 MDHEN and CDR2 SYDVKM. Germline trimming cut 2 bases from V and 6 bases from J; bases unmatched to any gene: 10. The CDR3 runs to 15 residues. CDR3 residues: CASSLLSGWEGEQYF. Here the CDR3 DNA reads TGTGCCAGCAGTTTACTCTCCGGGTGGGAGGGCGAGCAGTACTTC.

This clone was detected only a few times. CDR3 nucleotides: TGTGCCAGCAGCATAGGGGGCGCAAGGGCTTTCTTT. Protein product: CASSIGGARAFF. The chain is built from TRBV7-2 and TRBJ1-1; 7 nucleotides agree with TRBD1. Germline V gene lookup returns CDR1 SGHTA and CDR2 FQGNSA. CDR3 length equals 12 residues. V gave up 5 bases and J gave up 11 bases; unmatched junction bases: 8.